The subject of this entry is one TCR beta chain. This sample is drawn from a study of blood T cell repertoires in COVID-19. Study-level information: Sites across the United States, Italy and Spain contributed samples from acute and convalescent COVID-19. The analysed material was cDNA or gDNA that came from T cells, B-cell-depleted T cells, or PBMCs.

Clones were read by immunoSEQ multiplex PCR, and TCRdb kept only the in-frame ones, dropping some. This sample carries 60,000 to 80,000 clones, around 91% of them seen once, and the ten largest clones take 15% to 20%. Germline values: CDR1 SGHVS, CDR2 FNYEAQ. This CDR3 contains 16 residues. The ends lost 5 bases at V and 8 bases at J; junction bases unmatched: 14. This receptor was identified in a woman aged 60 to 75 with COVID-19, enrolled during active disease. The chain couples TRBV7-6 to TRBJ1-3, with TRBD1 matching 8 bases. Sequenced material: peripheral blood. The CDR3 sequence is CASSPDRGARFDTIYF. CDR3 coding DNA: TGTGCCAGCAGCCCAGACAGGGGAGCGAGATTCGACACCATATATTTT.